The source of this TCR beta chain is a study of blood T cell repertoires in COVID-19. Overall study: COVID-19 samples from acute and convalescent phases originated in the United States, Italy and Spain. T cells, B-cell-depleted T cells, or PBMCs provided the cDNA or gDNA that served as material.

The CDR3 has 15 amino acids. Between the trimmed V and J ends, which lost 3 bases and 0 bases, there was a span of 9 bases. Per germline, CDR1 LGHNA and CDR2 YNFKEQ. Per the authors' pipeline: From reference gene primer amplification, estimates of nucleated cell counts were derived. TCRdb's table, derived via immunoSEQ multiplex PCR, lists solely in-frame clones and lacks some. V and J calls and clone size are as listed in that table; D and trimming were resolved from the DNA. The sample lists about 67,000 clones, about nine tenths occurring once. The rearrangement links TRBV4-2 to TRBJ2-1; the D is unclear. The sequence derives from a man in his fifties with active COVID-19. Sample: peripheral blood. This CDR3 is CASSQLLSSYNEQFF. DNA of the CDR3: TGTGCCAGCAGCCAGCTGCTGAGCTCCTACAATGAGCAGTTCTTC.